This T cell receptor beta chain is from a study of CD8+ T cells in alopecia areata. Across the whole study: Each of the treated patients was given oral tofacitinib, 5 to 10 mg twice daily, for moderate-to-severe alopecia areata. Treated patients' severity was scored by percentage of affected scalp area. Study-wide results and caveats: For patients receiving tofacitinib, scalp clonality and expanded CD8+ clones among the top 100 significantly decreased. Clarity of TCR sharing across patients fell short of that in mice, possibly HLA-related.

Germline assignment: CDR1 SGHTA and CDR2 FQGNSA. V was shortened by 4 bases and J by 4 bases, with 8 bases between the two germline ends. The CDR3 sequence is 13 residues long. This clone was recorded many times. What it binds is unknown. Treatment in this sample: oral pan-JAK inhibitor, 5-10 mg twice daily. Extraction and reverse transcription of RNA yielded cDNA as the sequencing template. Only in-frame clones appear in the TCRdb table, and some are missing; sequencing was by immunoSEQ multiplex PCR. This table holds some 190,000 clones, roughly 60% found once. This receptor was taken from a human donor with alopecia areata. The source material was CD4+ T cells sorted from blood, sampled at week 24, from a patient treated with tofacitinib. The rearrangement joins TRBV7-2 to TRBJ1-3; TRBD1 might be the D (5 bases). As DNA, the CDR3 is TGTGCCAGCAGCTCTTCAGGGGGAAACACCATATATTTT. Encoded protein: CASSSSGGNTIYF.